The TCR beta chain under discussion was sequenced for a study of T-cell memory formation after mild COVID-19. TCRdb ran MiXCR on the 5' RACE reads and lists one entry per CDR3 protein. Among nearly 250,000 distinct CDR3 sequences listed, approximately 15% were seen once. V lost 2 bases and J 15 bases, leaving 14 bases between the germline ends. Germline CDR1 MGHDK, CDR2 SYGVNS. The CDR3 loop spans 12 amino acids. Sequencing input: PBMCs or a T cell subset sorted from them (not recorded which). This receptor was taken from an adult woman who had mild COVID-19 (a few samples of this study predate the infection). Cell type and time point are not known. The chain combines TRBV25-1 with TRBJ2-1; no definite D call. CDR3 DNA sequence: TGTGCCAGCAGTGAAACCGAATTCCGGTGGTTCTTC. Its protein is CASSETEFRWFF.